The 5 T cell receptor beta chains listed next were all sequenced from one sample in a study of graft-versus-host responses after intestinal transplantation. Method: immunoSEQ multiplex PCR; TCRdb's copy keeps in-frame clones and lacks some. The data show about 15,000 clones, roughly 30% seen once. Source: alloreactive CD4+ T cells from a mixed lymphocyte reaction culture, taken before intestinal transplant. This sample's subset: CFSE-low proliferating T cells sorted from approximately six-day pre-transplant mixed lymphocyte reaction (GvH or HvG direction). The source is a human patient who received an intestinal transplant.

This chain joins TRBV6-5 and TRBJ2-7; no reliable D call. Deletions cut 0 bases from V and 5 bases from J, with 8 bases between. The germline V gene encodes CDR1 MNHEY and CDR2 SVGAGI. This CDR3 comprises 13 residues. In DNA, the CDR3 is TGTGCCAGCAGTTACTCCGCGGTGAACGAGCAGTACTTC. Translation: CASSYSAVNEQYF.

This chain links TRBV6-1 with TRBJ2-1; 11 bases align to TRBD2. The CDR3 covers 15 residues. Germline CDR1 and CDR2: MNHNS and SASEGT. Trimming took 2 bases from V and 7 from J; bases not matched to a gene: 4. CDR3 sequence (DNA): TGTGCCAGCAGTGAACGTACTAGCGGGAGTAATGAGCAGTTCTTC. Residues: CASSERTSGSNEQFF.

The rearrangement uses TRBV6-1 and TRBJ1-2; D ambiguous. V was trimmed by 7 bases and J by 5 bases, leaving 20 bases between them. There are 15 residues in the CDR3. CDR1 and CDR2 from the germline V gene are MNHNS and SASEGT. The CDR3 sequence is CASNSRREIGYGYTF. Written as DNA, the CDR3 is TGTGCCAGCAATTCTAGAAGGGAGATTGGGTATGGCTACACCTTC.

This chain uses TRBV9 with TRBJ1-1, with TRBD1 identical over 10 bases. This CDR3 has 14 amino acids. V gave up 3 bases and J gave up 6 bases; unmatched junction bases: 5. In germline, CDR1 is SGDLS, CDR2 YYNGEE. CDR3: CASSALTGGSEAFF. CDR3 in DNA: TGTGCCAGCAGCGCGCTGACAGGGGGCTCTGAAGCTTTCTTT. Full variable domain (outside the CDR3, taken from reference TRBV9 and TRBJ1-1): DSGVTQTPKHLITATGQRVTLRCSPRSGDLSVYWYQQSLDQGLQFLIQYYNGEERAKGNILERFSAQQFPDLHSELNLSSLELGDSALYFCASSALTGGSEAFFGQGTRLTVV.

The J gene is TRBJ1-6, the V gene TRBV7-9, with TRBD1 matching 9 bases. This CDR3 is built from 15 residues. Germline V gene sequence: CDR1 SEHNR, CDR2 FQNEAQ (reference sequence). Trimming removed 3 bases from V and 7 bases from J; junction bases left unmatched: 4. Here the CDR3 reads CASSFGDRANSPLHF. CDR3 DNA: TGTGCCAGCAGCTTCGGGGACAGGGCCAATTCACCCCTCCACTTT.